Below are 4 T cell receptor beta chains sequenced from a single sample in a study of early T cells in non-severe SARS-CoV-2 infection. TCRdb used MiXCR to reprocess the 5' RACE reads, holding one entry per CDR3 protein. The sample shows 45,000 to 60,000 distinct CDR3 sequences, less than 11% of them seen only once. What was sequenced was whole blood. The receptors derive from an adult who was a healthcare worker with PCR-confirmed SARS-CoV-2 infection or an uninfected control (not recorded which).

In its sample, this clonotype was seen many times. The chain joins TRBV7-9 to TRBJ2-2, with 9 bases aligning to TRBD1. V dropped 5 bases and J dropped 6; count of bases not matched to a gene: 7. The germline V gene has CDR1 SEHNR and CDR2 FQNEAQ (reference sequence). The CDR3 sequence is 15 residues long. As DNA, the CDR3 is TGTGCCAGCAGCCAATCCGGGACAGGGCCCGGGGAGCTGTTTTTT. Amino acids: CASSQSGTGPGELFF.

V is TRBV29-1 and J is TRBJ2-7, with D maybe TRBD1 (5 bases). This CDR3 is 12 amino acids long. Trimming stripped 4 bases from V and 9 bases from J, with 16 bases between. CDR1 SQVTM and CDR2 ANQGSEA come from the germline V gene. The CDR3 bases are TGCAGCGTTGGACTGGACATGAAGTCGCAGTACTTC. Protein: CSVGLDMKSQYF.

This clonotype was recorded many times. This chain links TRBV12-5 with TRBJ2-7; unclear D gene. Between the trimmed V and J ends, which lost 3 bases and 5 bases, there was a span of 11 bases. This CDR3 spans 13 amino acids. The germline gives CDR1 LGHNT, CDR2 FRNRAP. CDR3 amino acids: CASGFLSIDEQYF. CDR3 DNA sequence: TGTGCTAGTGGTTTCTTAAGCATCGACGAGCAGTACTTC.

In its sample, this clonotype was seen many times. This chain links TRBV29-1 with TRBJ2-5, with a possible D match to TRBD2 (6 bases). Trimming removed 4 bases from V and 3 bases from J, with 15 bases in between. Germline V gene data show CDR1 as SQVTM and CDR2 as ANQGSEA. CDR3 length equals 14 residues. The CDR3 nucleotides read TGCAGCGTTGGGGGGGTTATGCGCGAAGAGACCCAGTACTTC. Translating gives CSVGGVMREETQYF.